The 32 T cell receptor beta chains presented below share a single source sample, sequenced in a study of T cell changes during pregnancy in multiple sclerosis. Libraries were prepared by immunoSEQ multiplex PCR; TCRdb keeps only in-frame clonotypes and omits some of them. This sample yields 30,000 to 45,000 clones, of which roughly 90% are seen a single time; less than 8.5% belongs to the top ten. The sample in question was CD8+ T cells from peripheral blood mononuclear cells, obtained before pregnancy. The source is a female donor with multiple sclerosis, enrolled in a pregnancy study.

The chain is built from TRBV27 and TRBJ1-2; D gene unclear. Germline V lookup: CDR1 MNHEY, CDR2 SMNVEV (reference sequence). V lost 3 bases and J lost 4, with 12 bases in between. This CDR3 is built from 14 residues. CDR3 amino acids: CASSLSGNLYGYTF. The CDR3 coding sequence is TGTGCCAGCAGTTTGTCGGGGAACCTCTATGGCTACACCTTC.

This chain uses TRBV2 with TRBJ2-7, with D hard to call. Germline-derived CDR1 and CDR2 are SNHLY and FYNNEI. Trimming removed 7 bases from V and 5 bases from J, with 9 bases in between. This CDR3 spans 11 amino acids. The CDR3 here is CASILTDEQYF. CDR3 in DNA: TGTGCCAGCATTTTAACAGACGAGCAGTACTTC.

The rearrangement uses TRBV28 and TRBJ2-1, with D possibly TRBD2 on 5 matching bases. The germline V and J ends were trimmed by 6 bases and 7 bases, with 10 bases remaining between them. CDR3 length: 12 amino acids. The germline V gene encodes CDR1 MDHEN and CDR2 SYDVKM. The CDR3 sequence: CASSPSRNEQFF. CDR3 nucleotides: TGTGCCAGCAGCCCTAGCCGTAATGAGCAGTTCTTC.

This chain joins TRBV4-3 and TRBJ2-1; 14 nucleotides match TRBD2. This CDR3 has 21 residues. The J segment lost 0 bases and the V segment lost 0 bases, leaving 10 bases of the junction unmatched. Germline assignment: CDR1 LGHNA and CDR2 YSLEER. In DNA, the CDR3 is TGCGCCAGCAGCCAAGAATTCGGACTAGCGGGAGGCTTTAGCTCCTACAATGAGCAGTTCTTC. Translation gives CASSQEFGLAGGFSSYNEQFF.

The chain has TRBV10-3 and TRBJ2-1, with 11 bases that match TRBD2. V lost 0 bases to trimming and J lost 6 bases; unmatched junction nucleotides: 13. The CDR3 runs 19 residues. CDR1 and CDR2 from the germline V gene are ENHRY and SYGVKD. CDR3 nucleotide sequence: TGTGCCATCAGTGAGTCGACTAGTTTTAGCGGGGGGGAGACCAATGAGCAGTTCTTC. Protein sequence: CAISESTSFSGGETNEQFF.

The gene calls are TRBV27 and TRBJ1-2; the match to TRBD1 covers 7 bases. The CDR3 is made up of 14 amino acids. The germline CDR1 and CDR2 sequences are MNHEY and SMNVEV (reference sequence). Trimming took 4 bases from V and 6 from J; bases not matched to a gene: 8. The chain's CDR3 is CASSSGQNFNGYTF. The CDR3 DNA reads TGTGCCAGCAGTTCGGGACAGAATTTCAATGGCTACACCTTC.

The genes are TRBV4-2 and TRBJ1-5; 9 bases map to TRBD1. CDR1 is LGHNA, CDR2 YNFKEQ, per germline. The CDR3 extends over 15 amino acids. J was trimmed by 6 bases and V by 0 bases; bases with no gene match: 3. The CDR3 is CASSQDTGGGQPQHF. The CDR3 region has the DNA TGTGCCAGCAGCCAAGATACAGGGGGCGGTCAGCCCCAGCATTTT.

This sequence joins TRBV28 and TRBJ2-1; 8 positions agree with TRBD1. CDR3 length equals 15 residues. Germline V lookup: CDR1 MDHEN, CDR2 SYDVKM. V was clipped by 2 bases and J by 5 bases; unmatched bases: 5. The CDR3 sequence: CASSLGGTGNNEQFF. CDR3 in DNA: TGTGCCAGCAGTTTAGGCGGGACAGGCAACAATGAGCAGTTCTTC.

The V call is TRBV7-3, the J call TRBJ2-3; 8 nucleotides agree with TRBD2. V was pared by 4 bases and J by 4 bases, with 7 bases of the junction left unmatched. Per the germline V gene, CDR1 is SGHTA and CDR2 is FQGTGA. The CDR3 sequence is 15 residues long. The CDR3 loop is CASSSAGAYADTQYF. The CDR3 coding sequence is TGTGCCAGCAGCTCAGCGGGAGCTTACGCAGATACGCAGTATTTT.

J is TRBJ1-1 and V is TRBV28; 8 bases line up with TRBD1. Germline V gene sequence: CDR1 MDHEN, CDR2 SYDVKM. There are 14 residues in the CDR3. Trimming at V came to 5 bases and at J to 6 bases, leaving 8 bases not matched to a gene. CDR3 nucleotide sequence: TGTGCCAGCAGTCACCGGACAGGGACCTCTGAAGCTTTCTTT. Protein sequence: CASSHRTGTSEAFF.

This clone is judged medium-sized. For the CDR3, the DNA is TGTGCCAGCAAGCACTTCGCCTACGAGCAGTACTTC. It yields the protein CASKHFAYEQYF. The V and J genes are TRBV6-1 and TRBJ2-7; no clear D. Per germline, CDR1 MNHNS and CDR2 SASEGT. Trimming left V 7 bases short and J 2 bases short, with 9 bases between. CDR3 length: 12 amino acids.

V usage is TRBV6-1 and J usage is TRBJ2-6; D is uncertain. The CDR3 consists of 15 residues. Trimming removed 4 bases at V and 0 bases at J, with 7 bases between. The germline V gene has CDR1 MNHNS and CDR2 SASEGT. The CDR3 DNA reads as TGTGCCAGCAGTGTCAGTCCCTCTGGGGCCAACGTCCTGACTTTC. Translation gives CASSVSPSGANVLTF.

V usage is TRBV9 and J usage is TRBJ2-3; TRBD2 matches at 9 bases. CDR1 is SGDLS and CDR2 is YYNGEE in the germline V gene. Unmatched junction bases numbered 4, after V lost 3 bases and J lost 2 bases. The CDR3 length is 15 residues. The CDR3 DNA reads TGTGCCAGCAGCGGTGGACTAGCGTTCACAGATACGCAGTATTTT. Translation: CASSGGLAFTDTQYF. Full variable domain (outside the CDR3, taken from reference TRBV9 and TRBJ2-3): DSGVTQTPKHLITATGQRVTLRCSPRSGDLSVYWYQQSLDQGLQFLIQYYNGEERAKGNILERFSAQQFPDLHSELNLSSLELGDSALYFCASSGGLAFTDTQYFGPGTRLTVL.

J is TRBJ1-2 and V is TRBV6-5; perhaps TRBD1 as D (5 bases). Germline V CDR1 and CDR2: MNHEY, SVGAGI. V was clipped by 5 bases and J by 8 bases, with 18 bases between them. The CDR3 covers 14 residues. As DNA, the CDR3 is TGTGCCAGCAGTACCCGAGTGAGTACAGGAGGCTACACCTTC. Its translation is CASSTRVSTGGYTF.

The rearrangement joins TRBV27 to TRBJ1-2; maybe TRBD1 (6 bases). Germline lookup yields CDR1 MNHEY and CDR2 SMNVEV (reference sequence). The CDR3 consists of 14 residues. Trimming took off 5 bases at V and 5 bases at J, with 15 bases between the two ends. The CDR3 spells CASSPLGGGYGYTF. The CDR3 DNA follows: TGTGCCAGCAGTCCCCTGGGAGGGGGGTATGGCTACACCTTC.

The rearrangement uses TRBV4-1 and TRBJ1-1; 7 bases are a match to TRBD1. This CDR3 spans 15 amino acids. CDR1 MGHRA and CDR2 YSYEKL come from the germline V gene. The V and J ends lost 1 base and 4 bases, in that order; junction bases with no gene match: 6. The CDR3 region is CASSQGTGVGTEAFF. Here the CDR3 DNA reads TGCGCCAGCAGCCAAGGTACAGGGGTAGGCACTGAAGCTTTCTTT.

The J gene is TRBJ1-5, the V gene TRBV28; a possible D gene is TRBD1 (6 bases). Trimming pared 7 bases from V and 2 bases from J, leaving 12 bases between. The CDR3 consists of 14 residues. Germline V gene sequence: CDR1 MDHEN, CDR2 SYDVKM. CDR3 in amino acids: CASKLEGGNQPQHF. The CDR3, as DNA: TGTGCCAGCAAACTTGAGGGGGGCAATCAGCCCCAGCATTTT.

The genes are TRBV11-2 and TRBJ2-1; D remains unclear. This CDR3 is 12 amino acids long. Germline CDR1 is SGHAT and CDR2 is FQNNGV. Deletions cut 5 bases from V and 6 bases from J, with 8 bases between. The DNA of the CDR3 is TGTGCCAGCAGCGCGCCCCCCAATGAGCAGTTCTTC. Translation gives CASSAPPNEQFF.

CDR3 bases: TGTGCCAGCAGCTTAGCTGGGAGTGAGCAGTTCTTC. This gives the protein CASSLAGSEQFF. This sequence joins TRBV7-9 and TRBJ2-1; D is perhaps TRBD2 (5 bases). CDR3 size: 12 residues. Trimming stripped 0 bases from V and 9 bases from J, with 6 bases between. CDR1 and CDR2 (germline): SEHNR, FQNEAQ (reference sequence).

The rearrangement joins TRBV7-9 to TRBJ2-1; 9 bases line up with TRBD2. V shed 5 bases, J shed 5 bases, and the junction held 13 bases outside the gene matches. The CDR3 has 17 residues. The germline gives CDR1 SEHNR, CDR2 FQNEAQ (reference sequence). DNA for the CDR3: TGTGCCAGCAGCCCGGTCCGACTAGCGGTCTGGAACAATGAGCAGTTCTTC. This codes for CASSPVRLAVWNNEQFF. Looking up the rest from reference TRBV7-9 and TRBJ2-1 gives the full variable domain: DTGVSQNPRHKITKRGQNVTFRCDPISEHNRLYWYRQTLGQGPEFLTYFQNEAQLEKSRLLSDRFSAERPKGSFSTLEIQRTEQGDSAMYLCASSPVRLAVWNNEQFFGPGTRLTVL.

This chain links TRBV2 with TRBJ2-7; 8 nucleotides agree with TRBD2. This CDR3 has 12 residues. V trimming: 8 bases; J trimming: 3 bases; junction bases outside the gene matches: 3. Germline V gene lookup returns CDR1 SNHLY and CDR2 FYNNEI. The CDR3 DNA reads as TGTGCCAGCTTGGCGGGGGGCTACGAGCAGTACTTC. This gives the protein CASLAGGYEQYF.

The chain couples TRBV14 to TRBJ2-3, with D uncertain. The germline V gene encodes CDR1 SGHDN and CDR2 FVKESK. V lost 3 bases, J lost 0 bases, and 10 bases lay in between. The CDR3 totals 15 residues. CDR3 sequence reads: CASSQWLASTDTQYF. In DNA form, the CDR3 reads TGTGCCAGCAGCCAGTGGTTAGCTAGCACAGATACGCAGTATTTT. Full variable domain (outside the CDR3, taken from reference TRBV14 and TRBJ2-3): EAGVTQFPSHSVIEKGQTVTLRCDPISGHDNLYWYRRVMGKEIKFLLHFVKESKQDESGMPNNRFLAERTGGTYSTLKVQPAELEDSGVYFCASSQWLASTDTQYFGPGTRLTVL.

This clone was counted a few times. As DNA, the CDR3 is TGTGCCAGCAGCTTAGCGTTGGCAGCGGGCGATGAGCAGTTCTTC. This codes for CASSLALAAGDEQFF. The V gene is TRBV7-9, the J gene TRBJ2-1; D might be TRBD2 (6 bases). Germline assignment: CDR1 SEHNR and CDR2 FQNEAQ (reference sequence). The ends were cut back, 0 bases at V and 8 bases at J, with 14 bases in the middle. The CDR3 contains 15 residues.

The rearrangement uses TRBV7-8 and TRBJ2-2; TRBD1 agrees at 7 bases. The junction had 5 bases not matched to a gene; V was cut back by 5 bases and J by 8 bases. Germline V gene lookup returns CDR1 SGHVS and CDR2 FQNEAQ. The CDR3 has 13 residues. Here the CDR3 DNA reads TGTGCCAGCAGCCCCGGGACAGTAGGGGAGCTGTTTTTT. This translates into CASSPGTVGELFF. The complete variable domain, with remaining parts taken from reference TRBV7-8 and TRBJ2-2, reads GAGVSQSPRYKVAKRGQDVALRCDPISGHVSLFWYQQALGQGPEFLTYFQNEAQLDKSGLPSDRFFAERPEGSVSTLKIQRTQQEDSAVYLCASSPGTVGELFFGEGSRLTVL.

Only one count was recorded for this clone. The chain is built from TRBV29-1 and TRBJ2-7; D unresolved. Germline CDR1 SQVTM, CDR2 ANQGSEA. V lost 1 base and J lost 2, with 21 bases in between. This CDR3 region has 17 residues. This chain's CDR3 is CSVEAIPEGDAPYEQYF. CDR3 sequence (DNA): TGCAGCGTTGAAGCTATCCCAGAAGGAGATGCACCCTACGAGCAGTACTTC.

This chain joins TRBV7-9 and TRBJ1-2, with D perhaps TRBD1 (5 bases). V was trimmed by 5 bases and J by 5 bases, leaving 21 bases between them. The germline V gene encodes CDR1 SEHNR and CDR2 FQNEAQ (reference sequence). The CDR3 extends over 16 amino acids. The DNA of the CDR3 is TGTGCCAGCAGCCCCCCTTCGGCAGGGAAGGGGTATGGCTACACCTTC. Translated, it gives CASSPPSAGKGYGYTF.

The genes are TRBV7-8 and TRBJ2-7; 10 bases match TRBD2. CDR3 size: 16 residues. Trimming took 5 bases from V and 0 from J; bases not matched to a gene: 7. Germline values: CDR1 SGHVS, CDR2 FQNEAQ. CDR3 protein: CASSPWTSGSSYEQYF. The CDR3 region has the DNA TGTGCCAGCAGCCCCTGGACTAGCGGTAGCTCCTACGAGCAGTACTTC.

The V and J genes are TRBV5-1 and TRBJ2-7; the match to TRBD2 covers 16 bases. With 3 bases clipped from V and 3 bases from J, the junction kept 6 bases outside the gene matches. Germline V gene lookup returns CDR1 SGHRS and CDR2 YFSETQ. This CDR3 has 17 amino acids. CDR3 coding DNA: TGCGCCAGCAGCTCTGGGACTAGCGGGAGGGCCCTCTACGAGCAGTACTTC. This gives the protein CASSSGTSGRALYEQYF. The variable domain in full, completed from reference TRBV5-1 and TRBJ2-7, reads KAGVTQTPRYLIKTRGQQVTLSCSPISGHRSVSWYQQTPGQGLQFLFEYFSETQRNKGNFPGRFSGRQFSNSRSEMNVSTLELGDSALYLCASSSGTSGRALYEQYFGPGTRLTVT.

This chain links TRBV25-1 with TRBJ2-1, with D maybe TRBD1 (5 bases). Germline loops: CDR1 MGHDK, CDR2 SYGVNS. The CDR3 is 15 residues long. Between the trimmed V and J ends, which lost 3 bases and 8 bases, there was a span of 17 bases. The CDR3 spells CASSETASVNHEQFF. The CDR3 bases are TGTGCCAGCAGTGAGACAGCGTCCGTAAACCATGAGCAGTTCTTC. The variable domain in full, completed from reference TRBV25-1 and TRBJ2-1, reads EADIYQTPRYLVIGTGKKITLECSQTMGHDKMYWYQQDPGMELHLIHYSYGVNSTEKGDLSSESTVSRIRTEHFPLTLESARPSHTSQYLCASSETASVNHEQFFGPGTRLTVL.

The chain recombines TRBV2 with TRBJ1-1; a weak D match, TRBD1 (5 bases). V was pared by 8 bases and J by 8 bases, with 12 bases between. Germline CDR1 reads SNHLY; CDR2 reads FYNNEI. The CDR3 has 11 residues. The CDR3 nucleotides are TGTGCCAGCCCCGGTGGGGGGGAAGCTTTCTTT. Translating gives CASPGGGEAFF.

J is TRBJ2-1 and V is TRBV7-2; perhaps TRBD2 as D (6 bases). Germline V gives CDR1 SGHTA, CDR2 FQGNSA. Trimming took 4 bases from V and 5 from J, leaving 18 bases between them. The CDR3 loop spans 16 amino acids. CDR3 DNA sequence: TGTGCCAGCAGCTCGTTAGCGGTATATCATAACAATGAGCAGTTCTTC. As protein: CASSSLAVYHNNEQFF.

The V gene is TRBV15, the J gene TRBJ2-1; TRBD2 matches 7 bases. CDR3 length: 16 amino acids. Per germline, CDR1 LNHNV and CDR2 YYDKDF (reference sequence). With 0 bases clipped from V and 5 bases from J, the junction kept 7 bases outside the gene matches. The CDR3: CATSRETGGFNNEQFF. For the CDR3, the DNA is TGTGCCACCAGCAGAGAGACGGGAGGATTTAACAATGAGCAGTTCTTC.